Listed below are T cell receptor beta chains from one sample, sequenced in a study of human T cells and chemical hapten exposure. Each CDR3 protein is one row after TCRdb ran MiXCR on the RACE reads. The data hold under 150,000 distinct CDR3 sequences, with around an eighth observed a single time. The starting material was whole blood, obtained in connection with sensitization to the hapten diphenylcyclopropenone (DPC). These receptors were obtained from a woman aged 45-59 years with alopecia areata. Some clones in this sample may be carry-over from other donors' samples. The CDR3 runs from the conserved cysteine through the conserved F or W. A D gene is named only where the DNA matches it firmly. For some rows the clone size is stated as once, few or many, or as a class when expanded; others skip it.

d_call: .; v_call: TRBV7-9; j_call: TRBJ2-7; clone_size: .; cdr3_aa: CASHAGGNEQYF; cdr3_nt: TGTGCCAGCCACGCCGGGGGAAACGAGCAGTACTTC
d_call: .; v_call: TRBV5-5; j_call: TRBJ2-5; clone_size: few; cdr3_aa: CASSSGPGNQETQYF; cdr3_nt: TGTGCCAGCAGCTCCGGACCGGGTAACCAAGAGACCCAGTACTTC
d_call: .; v_call: TRBV12-3/TRBV12-4; j_call: TRBJ2-2; clone_size: once; cdr3_aa: CASSLDSANTGELFF; cdr3_nt: TGTGCCAGCAGTTTAGACAGCGCGAACACCGGGGAGCTGTTTTTT
d_call: .; v_call: TRBV7-2; j_call: TRBJ2-4; clone_size: .; cdr3_aa: CASSYYGQTKNIQYF; cdr3_nt: TGTGCCAGCAGCTATTATGGGCAAACCAAAAACATTCAGTACTTC
d_call: .; v_call: TRBV6-5; j_call: TRBJ2-7; clone_size: .; cdr3_aa: CASSNRKSEQYF; cdr3_nt: TGTGCCAGCAGTAACAGGAAAAGCGAGCAGTACTTC
d_call: .; v_call: TRBV20-1; j_call: TRBJ2-1; clone_size: .; cdr3_aa: CSASSSGEFNEQFF; cdr3_nt: TGCAGTGCTAGTTCCAGCGGCGAGTTCAATGAGCAGTTCTTC
d_call: .; v_call: TRBV25-1; j_call: TRBJ2-5; clone_size: many; cdr3_aa: CASSEFGGVETQYF; cdr3_nt: TGTGCCAGCAGTGAATTTGGGGGAGTAGAGACCCAGTACTTC
d_call: .; v_call: TRBV10-3; j_call: TRBJ2-7; clone_size: many; cdr3_aa: CAISDRQATYEQYF; cdr3_nt: TGTGCCATCAGTGATCGTCAGGCCACCTACGAGCAGTACTTC
d_call: TRBD1; v_call: TRBV7-9; j_call: TRBJ2-6; clone_size: few; cdr3_aa: CASSAQGAPGANVLTF; cdr3_nt: TGTGCCAGCAGCGCACAGGGGGCGCCTGGGGCCAACGTCCTGACTTTC
d_call: .; v_call: TRBV27; j_call: TRBJ1-1; clone_size: .; cdr3_aa: CASRKPGGEAFF; cdr3_nt: TGTGCCAGCAGGAAACCAGGAGGGGAAGCTTTCTTT
d_call: .; v_call: TRBV19; j_call: TRBJ2-2; clone_size: few; cdr3_aa: CASAAPNTGELFF; cdr3_nt: TGTGCCAGTGCGGCCCCGAACACCGGGGAGCTGTTTTTT
d_call: .; v_call: TRBV12-3/TRBV12-4; j_call: TRBJ2-3; clone_size: many; cdr3_aa: CASSPDGPGTQYF; cdr3_nt: TGTGCCAGCAGTCCCGACGGGCCGGGGACGCAGTATTTT
d_call: .; v_call: TRBV6-2/TRBV6-3; j_call: TRBJ2-7; clone_size: many; cdr3_aa: CASSRTTGFYEQYF; cdr3_nt: TGTGCCAGCAGTCGCACGACCGGATTCTACGAGCAGTACTTC
d_call: .; v_call: TRBV4-2; j_call: TRBJ1-6; clone_size: many; cdr3_aa: CASSQGSLHNSPLHF; cdr3_nt: TGTGCCAGCAGCCAAGGATCGCTCCATAATTCACCCCTCCACTTT
d_call: .; v_call: TRBV6-1; j_call: TRBJ1-6; clone_size: few; cdr3_aa: CASSNRESYNSPLHF; cdr3_nt: TGTGCCAGCAGTAACAGGGAATCCTATAATTCACCCCTCCACTTT
d_call: TRBD1; v_call: TRBV6-5; j_call: TRBJ2-7; clone_size: .; cdr3_aa: CASSPGQGWRYEQYF; cdr3_nt: TGTGCCAGCAGCCCCGGACAGGGGTGGCGTTACGAGCAGTACTTC
d_call: TRBD2; v_call: TRBV3-1; j_call: TRBJ2-2; clone_size: .; cdr3_aa: CASSRNPGLGVGELFF; cdr3_nt: TGTGCCAGCAGCAGAAACCCGGGACTAGGGGTCGGGGAGCTGTTTTTT